This TCR beta chain comes out of a study of blood T cells in healthy people across ages. The V gene's germline CDR1 is SQVTM and CDR2 ANQGSEA. J gave up 6 bases and V 6 bases, and 14 bases lay outside the gene matches. The CDR3 loop spans 15 amino acids. The draw of peripheral blood yielded approximately 10 milliliters from each donor. General observations from the study: CMV status of donors was not determined, possibly confounding expanded clonotype changes.

On this clonotype itself: No antigen is known for it.

The use of a sample-barcoded 5' primer and a J-beta primer mix characterized a second PCR of about 7 to 12 cycles. TCRdb itself ran the 5' RACE reads through MiXCR, one entry per CDR3 protein. The data contain around 2 million distinct CDR3 sequences, around 42% of them seen just once; the ten biggest clones take up roughly 23%. The rearrangement uses TRBV29-1 and TRBJ2-3, with 8 bases fitting TRBD1. The TCR originated in a human donor in good health. Sample: blood. The CDR3 here is CSVLRAGGIRDTQYF. The CDR3 DNA sequence: TGCAGCGTACTCAGGGCAGGGGGCATCAGGGATACGCAGTATTTT.